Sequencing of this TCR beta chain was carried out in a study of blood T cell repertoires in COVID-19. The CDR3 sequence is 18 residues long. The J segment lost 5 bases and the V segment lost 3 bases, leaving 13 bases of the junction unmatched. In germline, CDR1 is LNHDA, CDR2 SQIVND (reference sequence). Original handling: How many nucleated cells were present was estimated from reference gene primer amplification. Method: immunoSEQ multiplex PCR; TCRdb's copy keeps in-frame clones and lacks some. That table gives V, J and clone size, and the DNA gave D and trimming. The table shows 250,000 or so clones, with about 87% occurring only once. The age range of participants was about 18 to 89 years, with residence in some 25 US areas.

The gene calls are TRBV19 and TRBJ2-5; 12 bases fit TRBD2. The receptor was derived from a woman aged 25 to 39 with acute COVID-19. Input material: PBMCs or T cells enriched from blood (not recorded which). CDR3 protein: CASSIPSGRASGVETQYF. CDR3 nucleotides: TGTGCCAGTAGTATCCCTAGCGGGAGGGCCTCCGGTGTTGAGACCCAGTACTTC.